Ten or more counts support the clone carrying this T cell receptor beta chain. Described time point: after trial treatment. Documented treatment: LDRT plus nivolumab, ipilimumab, low-dose cyclophosphamide and aspirin (RACIN trial). Nivolumab, ipilimumab, aspirin, low-dose cyclophosphamide and low-dose radiotherapy were all administered to the donors. The CDR3 is made up of 14 amino acids. Germline V CDR1 and CDR2: DFQATT, SNEGSKA (reference sequence). J gave up 5 bases and V 6 bases, and 7 bases lay outside the gene matches. Covering alpha and beta chains, TRAV- and TRBV-specific primers were used for the first-strand cDNA. PCR amplification of the TCRs was performed with Phusion for approximately 20 PCR cycles, and it relied on a constant-region primer together with a V-primer adapter. TCRdb processed the reads anew with MiXCR; each CDR3 protein has one entry. This table has 65,000 to 85,000 distinct CDR3 sequences, around 17% appearing once.

This entry belongs to a study of low-dose radiotherapy and immunotherapy resistance in tumors. Study-level background: Aspirin 300 mg was given orally each day for four cycles from cycle 1 day 1.

The chain combines TRBV20-1 with TRBJ1-6, with 7 bases identical to TRBD1. This receptor was taken from a male donor with prostate cancer. The starting material was PBMCs, obtained after low-dose radiotherapy plus immunotherapy. DNA for the CDR3: TGCAGTGCCAGGAACCAGGGGGATAATTCACCCCTCCACTTT. Translated, it gives CSARNQGDNSPLHF.